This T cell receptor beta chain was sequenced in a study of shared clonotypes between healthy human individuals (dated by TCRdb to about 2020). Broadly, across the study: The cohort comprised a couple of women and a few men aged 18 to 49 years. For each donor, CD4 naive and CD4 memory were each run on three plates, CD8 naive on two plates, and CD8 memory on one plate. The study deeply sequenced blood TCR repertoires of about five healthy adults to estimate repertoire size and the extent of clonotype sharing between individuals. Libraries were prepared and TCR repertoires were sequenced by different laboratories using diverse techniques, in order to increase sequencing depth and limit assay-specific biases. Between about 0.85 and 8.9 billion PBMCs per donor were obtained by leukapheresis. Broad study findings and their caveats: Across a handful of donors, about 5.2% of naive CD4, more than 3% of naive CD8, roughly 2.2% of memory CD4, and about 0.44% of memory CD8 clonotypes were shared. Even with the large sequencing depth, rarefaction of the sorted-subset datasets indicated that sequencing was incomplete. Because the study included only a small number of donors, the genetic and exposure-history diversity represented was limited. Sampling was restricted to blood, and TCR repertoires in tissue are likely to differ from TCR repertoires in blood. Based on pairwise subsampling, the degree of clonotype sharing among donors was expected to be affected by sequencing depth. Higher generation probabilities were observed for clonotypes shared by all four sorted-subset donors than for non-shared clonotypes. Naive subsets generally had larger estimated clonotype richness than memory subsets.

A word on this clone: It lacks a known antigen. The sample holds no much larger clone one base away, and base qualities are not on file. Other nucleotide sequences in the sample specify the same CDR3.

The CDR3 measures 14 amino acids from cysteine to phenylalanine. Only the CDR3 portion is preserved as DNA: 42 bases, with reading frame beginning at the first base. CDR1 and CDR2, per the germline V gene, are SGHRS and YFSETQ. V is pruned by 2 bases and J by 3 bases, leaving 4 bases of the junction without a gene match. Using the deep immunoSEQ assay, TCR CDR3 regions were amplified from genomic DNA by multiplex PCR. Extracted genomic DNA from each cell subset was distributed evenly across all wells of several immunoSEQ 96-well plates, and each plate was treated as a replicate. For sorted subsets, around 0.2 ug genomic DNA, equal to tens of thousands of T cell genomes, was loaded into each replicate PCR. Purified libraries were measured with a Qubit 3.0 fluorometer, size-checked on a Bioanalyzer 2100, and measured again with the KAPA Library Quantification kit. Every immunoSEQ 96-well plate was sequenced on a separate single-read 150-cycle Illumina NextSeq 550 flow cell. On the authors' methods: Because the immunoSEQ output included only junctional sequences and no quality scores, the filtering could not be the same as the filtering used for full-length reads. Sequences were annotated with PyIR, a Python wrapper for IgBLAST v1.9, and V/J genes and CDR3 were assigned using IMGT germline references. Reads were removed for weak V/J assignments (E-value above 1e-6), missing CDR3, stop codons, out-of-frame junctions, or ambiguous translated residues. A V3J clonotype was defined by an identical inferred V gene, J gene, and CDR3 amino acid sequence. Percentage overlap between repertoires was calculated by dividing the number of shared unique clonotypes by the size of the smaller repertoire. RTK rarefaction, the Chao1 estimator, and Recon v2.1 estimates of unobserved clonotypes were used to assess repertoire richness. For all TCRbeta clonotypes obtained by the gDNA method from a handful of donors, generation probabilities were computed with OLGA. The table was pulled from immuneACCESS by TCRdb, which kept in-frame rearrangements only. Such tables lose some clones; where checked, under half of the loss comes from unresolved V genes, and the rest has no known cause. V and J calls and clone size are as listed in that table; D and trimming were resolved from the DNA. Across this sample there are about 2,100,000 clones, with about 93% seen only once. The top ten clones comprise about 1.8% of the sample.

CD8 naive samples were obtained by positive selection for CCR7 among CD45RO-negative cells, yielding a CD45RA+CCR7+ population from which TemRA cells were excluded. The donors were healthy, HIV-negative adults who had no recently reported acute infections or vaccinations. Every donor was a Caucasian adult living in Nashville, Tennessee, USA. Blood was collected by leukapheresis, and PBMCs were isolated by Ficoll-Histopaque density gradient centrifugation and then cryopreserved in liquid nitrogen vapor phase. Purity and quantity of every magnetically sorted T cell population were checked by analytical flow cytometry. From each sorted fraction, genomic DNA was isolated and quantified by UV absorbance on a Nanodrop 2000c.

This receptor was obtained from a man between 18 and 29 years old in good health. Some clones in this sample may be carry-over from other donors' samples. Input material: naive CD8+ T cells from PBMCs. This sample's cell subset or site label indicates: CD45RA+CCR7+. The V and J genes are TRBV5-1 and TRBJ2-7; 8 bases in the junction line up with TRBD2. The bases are TGCGCCAGCAGCTTCGGACTAGCACGCTACGAGCAGTACTTC. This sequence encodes CASSFGLARYEQYF.